This TCR beta chain was captured in a study of T cell responses to AZD1222 COVID-19 vaccine. CDR1 and CDR2 (germline): SEHNR, FQNEAQ (reference sequence). The CDR3 sequence is 13 residues long. V was trimmed by 1 base and J by 5 bases, leaving 9 bases between them. The method was immunoSEQ multiplex PCR; TCRdb's version includes in-frame clones alone and lacks a portion of them. The repertoire includes about 170,000 clones, 80% to 95% of them detected once, and 1.5% to 2% sits in the top ten. As concerns this clone: The same CDR3 also results from other DNA sequences found in this sample.

The receptor was derived from an adult in good health. The specimen was peripheral blood, collected on day 0 of AZD1222 vaccination. The V gene is TRBV7-9, the J gene TRBJ2-7; D not resolved. CDR3 in amino acids: CASSLGGLNEQYF. CDR3 coding DNA: TGTGCCAGCAGCTTAGGCGGATTGAACGAGCAGTACTTC.